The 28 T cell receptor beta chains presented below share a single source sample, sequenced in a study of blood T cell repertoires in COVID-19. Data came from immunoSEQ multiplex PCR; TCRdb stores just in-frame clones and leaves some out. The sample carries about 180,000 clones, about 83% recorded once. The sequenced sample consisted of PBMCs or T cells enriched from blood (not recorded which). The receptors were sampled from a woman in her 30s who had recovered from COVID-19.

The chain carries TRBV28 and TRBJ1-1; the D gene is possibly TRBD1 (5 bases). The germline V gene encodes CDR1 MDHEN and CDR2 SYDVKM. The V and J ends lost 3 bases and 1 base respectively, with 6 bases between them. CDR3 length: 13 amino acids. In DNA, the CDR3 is TGTGCCAGCAGTTTTCAGGGGAACACTGAAGCTTTCTTT. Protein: CASSFQGNTEAFF.

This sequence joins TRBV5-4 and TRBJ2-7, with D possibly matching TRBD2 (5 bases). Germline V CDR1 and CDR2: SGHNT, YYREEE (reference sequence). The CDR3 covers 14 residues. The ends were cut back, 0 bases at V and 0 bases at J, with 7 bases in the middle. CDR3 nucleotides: TGTGCCAGCAGCTTGGGTGGGAGCTCCTACGAGCAGTACTTC. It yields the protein CASSLGGSSYEQYF.

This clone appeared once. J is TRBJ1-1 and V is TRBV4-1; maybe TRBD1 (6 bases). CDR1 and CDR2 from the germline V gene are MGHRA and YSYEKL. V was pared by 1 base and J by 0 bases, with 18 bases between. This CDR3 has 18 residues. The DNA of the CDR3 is TGCGCCAGCAGCCAAGGAACTCGGGCAGGGGACATGAACACTGAAGCTTTCTTT. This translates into CASSQGTRAGDMNTEAFF.

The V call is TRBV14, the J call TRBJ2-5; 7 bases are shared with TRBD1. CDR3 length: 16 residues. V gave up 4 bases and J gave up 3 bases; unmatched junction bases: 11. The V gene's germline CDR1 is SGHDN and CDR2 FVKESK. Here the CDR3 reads CASSPHRQGQEETQYF. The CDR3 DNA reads TGTGCCAGCAGCCCTCACCGACAGGGCCAAGAAGAGACCCAGTACTTC.

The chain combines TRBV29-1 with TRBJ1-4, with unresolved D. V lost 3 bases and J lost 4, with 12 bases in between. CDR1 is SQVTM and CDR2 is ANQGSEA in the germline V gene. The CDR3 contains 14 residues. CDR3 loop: CSVEGAGLNEKLFF. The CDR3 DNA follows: TGCAGCGTTGAGGGTGCAGGACTTAATGAAAAACTGTTTTTT.

CDR3 region: CASSQSQGPDTQYF. The CDR3 DNA sequence: TGTGCCAGCAGCCAATCCCAGGGGCCAGATACGCAGTATTTT. V usage is TRBV16 and J usage is TRBJ2-3; D may be TRBD1 (6 bases). The V end was cut by 0 bases, the J end by 4 bases, with 8 bases between. The CDR3 runs to 14 residues. Germline CDR1 and CDR2: KGHSY and FQNENV.

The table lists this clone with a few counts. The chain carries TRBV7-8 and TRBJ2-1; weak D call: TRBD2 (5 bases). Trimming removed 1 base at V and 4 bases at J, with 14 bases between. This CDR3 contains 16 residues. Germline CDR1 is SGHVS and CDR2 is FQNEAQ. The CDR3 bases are TGTGCCAGCAGCTTAGGGGGAGAAATTCGATACAATGAGCAGTTCTTC. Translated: CASSLGGEIRYNEQFF.

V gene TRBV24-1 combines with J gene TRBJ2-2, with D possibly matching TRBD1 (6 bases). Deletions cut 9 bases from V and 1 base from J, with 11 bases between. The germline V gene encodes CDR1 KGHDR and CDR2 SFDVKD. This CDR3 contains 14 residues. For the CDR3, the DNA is TGTGCCACCCGGGACACTCAGAACACCGGGGAGCTGTTTTTT. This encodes CATRDTQNTGELFF.

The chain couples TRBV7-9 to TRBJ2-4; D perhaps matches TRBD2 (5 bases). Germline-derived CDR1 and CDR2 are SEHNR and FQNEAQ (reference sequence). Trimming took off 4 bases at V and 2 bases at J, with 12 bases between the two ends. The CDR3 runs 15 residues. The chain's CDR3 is CASSSAGGSKNIQYF. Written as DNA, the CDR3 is TGTGCCAGCAGCTCGGCGGGTGGGTCCAAAAACATTCAGTACTTC. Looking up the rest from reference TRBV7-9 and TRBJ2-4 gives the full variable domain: DTGVSQNPRHKITKRGQNVTFRCDPISEHNRLYWYRQTLGQGPEFLTYFQNEAQLEKSRLLSDRFSAERPKGSFSTLEIQRTEQGDSAMYLCASSSAGGSKNIQYFGAGTRLSVL.

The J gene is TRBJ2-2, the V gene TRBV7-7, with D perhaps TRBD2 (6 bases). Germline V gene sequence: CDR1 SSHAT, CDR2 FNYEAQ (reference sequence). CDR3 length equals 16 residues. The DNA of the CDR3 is TGTGCTAGCTCGCACATCCAGGGACCCGGGGGCGGGGAGCTGTTTTTT. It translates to CASSHIQGPGGGELFF.

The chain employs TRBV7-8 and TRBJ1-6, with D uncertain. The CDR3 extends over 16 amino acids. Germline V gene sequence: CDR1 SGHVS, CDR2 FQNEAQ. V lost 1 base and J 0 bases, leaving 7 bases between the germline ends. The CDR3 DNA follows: TGTGCCAGCAGCTTAGGGTTAGCCTCCTATAATTCACCCCTCCACTTT. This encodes CASSLGLASYNSPLHF.

CDR3 sequence (DNA): TGTGCCAGCAGTGAACGGGAAGAGAACATTCAGTACTTC. It encodes CASSEREENIQYF. The chain joins TRBV6-1 to TRBJ2-4, with a tentative D call TRBD2 (5 bases). The CDR3 consists of 13 residues. Between the trimmed V and J ends, which lost 2 bases and 7 bases, there was a span of 9 bases. The germline V gene has CDR1 MNHNS and CDR2 SASEGT.

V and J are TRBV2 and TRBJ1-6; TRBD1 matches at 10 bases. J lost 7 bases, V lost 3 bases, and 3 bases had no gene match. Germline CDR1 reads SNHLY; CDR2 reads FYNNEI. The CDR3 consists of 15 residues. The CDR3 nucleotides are TGTGCCAGCAGTGACAGGACAGGGGGAAATTCACCCCTCCACTTT. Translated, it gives CASSDRTGGNSPLHF. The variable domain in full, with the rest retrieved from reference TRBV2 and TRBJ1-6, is EPEVTQTPSHQVTQMGQEVILRCVPISNHLYFYWYRQILGQKVEFLVSFYNNEISEKSEIFDDQFSVERPDGSNFTLKIRSTKLEDSAMYFCASSDRTGGNSPLHFGNGTRLTVT.

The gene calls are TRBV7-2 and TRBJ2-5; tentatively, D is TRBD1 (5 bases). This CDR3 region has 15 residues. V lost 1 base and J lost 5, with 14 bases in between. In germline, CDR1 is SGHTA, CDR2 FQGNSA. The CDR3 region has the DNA TGTGCCAGCAGCTTAGACTTGGGGCGAAGGGAGACCCAGTACTTC. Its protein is CASSLDLGRRETQYF.

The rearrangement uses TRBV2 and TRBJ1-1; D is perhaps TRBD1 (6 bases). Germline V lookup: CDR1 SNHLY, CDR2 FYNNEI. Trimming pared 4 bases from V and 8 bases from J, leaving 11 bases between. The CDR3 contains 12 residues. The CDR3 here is CASSATGIEAFF. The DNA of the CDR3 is TGTGCCAGCAGTGCAACAGGGATAGAAGCTTTCTTT.

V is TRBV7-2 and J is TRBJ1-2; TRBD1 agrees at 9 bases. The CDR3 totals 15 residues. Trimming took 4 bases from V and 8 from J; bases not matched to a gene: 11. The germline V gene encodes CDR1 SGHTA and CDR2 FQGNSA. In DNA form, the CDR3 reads TGTGCCAGCAGCTCCCTGGGACAGGGAACAAGGGGCTACACCTTC. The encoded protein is CASSSLGQGTRGYTF.

The DNA of the CDR3 is TGTGCCAGCACCCGGACAGGGTCACGCGAGCAGTACTTC. Residues: CASTRTGSREQYF. V usage is TRBV27 and J usage is TRBJ2-7, with 8 bases identical to TRBD1. Germline V gene sequence: CDR1 MNHEY, CDR2 SMNVEV (reference sequence). The CDR3 extends over 13 amino acids. J gave up 6 bases and V 7 bases, and 8 bases lay outside the gene matches.

The CDR3 coding sequence is TGTGCCAGCAGCTTGGCCAGGGGCCAGGAGACCCAGTACTTC. As protein: CASSLARGQETQYF. The chain couples TRBV7-2 to TRBJ2-5; TRBD1 might be the D (6 bases). V was pared by 3 bases and J by 5 bases, with 13 bases between. This CDR3 contains 14 residues. CDR1 and CDR2 from the germline V gene are SGHTA and FQGNSA. The variable domain in full, with the rest retrieved from reference TRBV7-2 and TRBJ2-5, is GAGVSQSPSNKVTEKGKDVELRCDPISGHTALYWYRQSLGQGLEFLIYFQGNSAPDKSGLPSDRFSAERTGGSVSTLTIQRTQQEDSAVYLCASSLARGQETQYFGPGTRLLVL.

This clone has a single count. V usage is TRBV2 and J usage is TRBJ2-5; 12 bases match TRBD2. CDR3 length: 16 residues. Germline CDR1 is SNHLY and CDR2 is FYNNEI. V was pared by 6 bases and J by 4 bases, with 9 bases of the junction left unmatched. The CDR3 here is CASREPTSGSPETQYF. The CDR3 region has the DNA TGTGCCAGCAGGGAACCGACTAGCGGGAGCCCAGAGACCCAGTACTTC.

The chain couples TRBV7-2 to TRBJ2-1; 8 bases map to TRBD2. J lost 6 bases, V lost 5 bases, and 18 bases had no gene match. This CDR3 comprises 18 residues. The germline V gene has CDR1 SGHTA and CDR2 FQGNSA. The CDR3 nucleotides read TGTGCCAGCAGCCTTCTCGCCCAGCGGGAGAGTGTGCCCAATGAGCAGTTCTTC. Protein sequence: CASSLLAQRESVPNEQFF.

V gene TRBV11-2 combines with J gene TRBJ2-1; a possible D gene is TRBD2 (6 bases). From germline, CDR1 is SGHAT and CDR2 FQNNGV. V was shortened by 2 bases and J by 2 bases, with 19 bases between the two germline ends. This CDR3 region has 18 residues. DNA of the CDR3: TGTGCCAGCAGCTTACTGAGTCGACACGGGGGAACCTACAATGAGCAGTTCTTC. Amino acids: CASSLLSRHGGTYNEQFF.

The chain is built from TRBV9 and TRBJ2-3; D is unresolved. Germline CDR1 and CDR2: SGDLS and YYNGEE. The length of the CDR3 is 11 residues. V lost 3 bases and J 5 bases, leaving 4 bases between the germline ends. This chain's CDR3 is CASSDRDTQYF. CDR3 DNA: TGTGCCAGCAGCGATAGAGATACGCAGTATTTT.

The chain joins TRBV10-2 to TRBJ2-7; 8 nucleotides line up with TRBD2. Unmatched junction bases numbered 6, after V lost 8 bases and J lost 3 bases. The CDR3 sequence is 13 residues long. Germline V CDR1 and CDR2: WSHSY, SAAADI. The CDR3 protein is CASRGLEFYEQYF. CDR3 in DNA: TGCGCCAGCCGGGGACTAGAGTTCTACGAGCAGTACTTC.

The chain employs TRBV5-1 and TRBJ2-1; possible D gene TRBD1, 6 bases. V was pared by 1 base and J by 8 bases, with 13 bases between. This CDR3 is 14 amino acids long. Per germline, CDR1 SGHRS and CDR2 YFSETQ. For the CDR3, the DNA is TGCGCCAGCAGCTTGATGACAGGAAGATATGAGCAGTTCTTC. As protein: CASSLMTGRYEQFF.

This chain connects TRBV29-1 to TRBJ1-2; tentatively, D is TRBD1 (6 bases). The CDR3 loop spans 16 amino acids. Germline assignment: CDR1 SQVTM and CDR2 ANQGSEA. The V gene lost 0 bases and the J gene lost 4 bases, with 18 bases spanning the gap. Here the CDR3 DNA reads TGCAGCGTTGAAGATATCGACAGGTGGGATGGCTATGGCTACACCTTC. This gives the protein CSVEDIDRWDGYGYTF.

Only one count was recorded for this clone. In nucleotides, the CDR3 is TGTGCCAGCAGCTTGCCCCATAGCGGAGAGACCTACGAGCAGTACTTC. As protein: CASSLPHSGETYEQYF. V is TRBV5-4 and J is TRBJ2-7; D perhaps matches TRBD2 (6 bases). Germline loops: CDR1 SGHNT, CDR2 YYREEE (reference sequence). The CDR3 has 16 amino acids. Trimming shortened V by 1 base and J by 2 bases, and 16 bases separated the two germline ends.

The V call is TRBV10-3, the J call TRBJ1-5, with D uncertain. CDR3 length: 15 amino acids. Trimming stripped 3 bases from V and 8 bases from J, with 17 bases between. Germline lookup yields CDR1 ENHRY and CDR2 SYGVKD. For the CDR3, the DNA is TGTGCCATCAGTGATAGAGACACCTTAATCAAGCCCCAGCATTTT. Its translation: CAISDRDTLIKPQHF.

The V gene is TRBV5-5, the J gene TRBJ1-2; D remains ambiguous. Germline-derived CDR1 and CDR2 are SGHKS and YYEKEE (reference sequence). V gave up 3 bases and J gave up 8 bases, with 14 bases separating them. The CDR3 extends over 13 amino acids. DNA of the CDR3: TGTGCCAGCAGCTGGACTCTAGCCGAGGGCTACACCTTC. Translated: CASSWTLAEGYTF.